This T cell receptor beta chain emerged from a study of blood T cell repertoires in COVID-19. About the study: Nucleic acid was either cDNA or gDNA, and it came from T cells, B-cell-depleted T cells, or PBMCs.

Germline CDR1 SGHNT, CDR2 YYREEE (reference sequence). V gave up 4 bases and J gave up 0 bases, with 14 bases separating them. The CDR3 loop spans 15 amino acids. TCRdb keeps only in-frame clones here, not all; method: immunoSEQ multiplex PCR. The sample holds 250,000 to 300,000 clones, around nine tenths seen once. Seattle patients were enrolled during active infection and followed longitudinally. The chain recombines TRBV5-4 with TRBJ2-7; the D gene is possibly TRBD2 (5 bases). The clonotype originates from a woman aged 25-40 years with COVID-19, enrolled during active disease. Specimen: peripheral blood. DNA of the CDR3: TGTGCCAGCAGCCTGGAACTAGTGAGCTCCTACGAGCAGTACTTC. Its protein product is CASSLELVSSYEQYF.